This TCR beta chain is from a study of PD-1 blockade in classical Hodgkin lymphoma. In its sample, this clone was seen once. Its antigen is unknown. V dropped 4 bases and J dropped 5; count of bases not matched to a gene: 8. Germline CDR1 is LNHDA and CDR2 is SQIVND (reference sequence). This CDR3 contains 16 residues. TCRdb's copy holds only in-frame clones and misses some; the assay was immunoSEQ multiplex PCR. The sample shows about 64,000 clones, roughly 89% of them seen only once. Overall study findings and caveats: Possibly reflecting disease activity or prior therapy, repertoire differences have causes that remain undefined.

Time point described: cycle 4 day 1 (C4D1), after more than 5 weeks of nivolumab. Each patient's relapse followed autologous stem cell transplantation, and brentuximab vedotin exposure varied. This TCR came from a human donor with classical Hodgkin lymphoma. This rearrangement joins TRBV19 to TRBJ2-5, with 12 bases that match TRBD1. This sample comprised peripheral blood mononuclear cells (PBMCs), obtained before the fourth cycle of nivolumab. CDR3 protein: CASSNRDRGPGETQYF. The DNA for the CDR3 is TGTGCCAGTAGTAACCGGGACAGGGGGCCCGGGGAGACCCAGTACTTC.